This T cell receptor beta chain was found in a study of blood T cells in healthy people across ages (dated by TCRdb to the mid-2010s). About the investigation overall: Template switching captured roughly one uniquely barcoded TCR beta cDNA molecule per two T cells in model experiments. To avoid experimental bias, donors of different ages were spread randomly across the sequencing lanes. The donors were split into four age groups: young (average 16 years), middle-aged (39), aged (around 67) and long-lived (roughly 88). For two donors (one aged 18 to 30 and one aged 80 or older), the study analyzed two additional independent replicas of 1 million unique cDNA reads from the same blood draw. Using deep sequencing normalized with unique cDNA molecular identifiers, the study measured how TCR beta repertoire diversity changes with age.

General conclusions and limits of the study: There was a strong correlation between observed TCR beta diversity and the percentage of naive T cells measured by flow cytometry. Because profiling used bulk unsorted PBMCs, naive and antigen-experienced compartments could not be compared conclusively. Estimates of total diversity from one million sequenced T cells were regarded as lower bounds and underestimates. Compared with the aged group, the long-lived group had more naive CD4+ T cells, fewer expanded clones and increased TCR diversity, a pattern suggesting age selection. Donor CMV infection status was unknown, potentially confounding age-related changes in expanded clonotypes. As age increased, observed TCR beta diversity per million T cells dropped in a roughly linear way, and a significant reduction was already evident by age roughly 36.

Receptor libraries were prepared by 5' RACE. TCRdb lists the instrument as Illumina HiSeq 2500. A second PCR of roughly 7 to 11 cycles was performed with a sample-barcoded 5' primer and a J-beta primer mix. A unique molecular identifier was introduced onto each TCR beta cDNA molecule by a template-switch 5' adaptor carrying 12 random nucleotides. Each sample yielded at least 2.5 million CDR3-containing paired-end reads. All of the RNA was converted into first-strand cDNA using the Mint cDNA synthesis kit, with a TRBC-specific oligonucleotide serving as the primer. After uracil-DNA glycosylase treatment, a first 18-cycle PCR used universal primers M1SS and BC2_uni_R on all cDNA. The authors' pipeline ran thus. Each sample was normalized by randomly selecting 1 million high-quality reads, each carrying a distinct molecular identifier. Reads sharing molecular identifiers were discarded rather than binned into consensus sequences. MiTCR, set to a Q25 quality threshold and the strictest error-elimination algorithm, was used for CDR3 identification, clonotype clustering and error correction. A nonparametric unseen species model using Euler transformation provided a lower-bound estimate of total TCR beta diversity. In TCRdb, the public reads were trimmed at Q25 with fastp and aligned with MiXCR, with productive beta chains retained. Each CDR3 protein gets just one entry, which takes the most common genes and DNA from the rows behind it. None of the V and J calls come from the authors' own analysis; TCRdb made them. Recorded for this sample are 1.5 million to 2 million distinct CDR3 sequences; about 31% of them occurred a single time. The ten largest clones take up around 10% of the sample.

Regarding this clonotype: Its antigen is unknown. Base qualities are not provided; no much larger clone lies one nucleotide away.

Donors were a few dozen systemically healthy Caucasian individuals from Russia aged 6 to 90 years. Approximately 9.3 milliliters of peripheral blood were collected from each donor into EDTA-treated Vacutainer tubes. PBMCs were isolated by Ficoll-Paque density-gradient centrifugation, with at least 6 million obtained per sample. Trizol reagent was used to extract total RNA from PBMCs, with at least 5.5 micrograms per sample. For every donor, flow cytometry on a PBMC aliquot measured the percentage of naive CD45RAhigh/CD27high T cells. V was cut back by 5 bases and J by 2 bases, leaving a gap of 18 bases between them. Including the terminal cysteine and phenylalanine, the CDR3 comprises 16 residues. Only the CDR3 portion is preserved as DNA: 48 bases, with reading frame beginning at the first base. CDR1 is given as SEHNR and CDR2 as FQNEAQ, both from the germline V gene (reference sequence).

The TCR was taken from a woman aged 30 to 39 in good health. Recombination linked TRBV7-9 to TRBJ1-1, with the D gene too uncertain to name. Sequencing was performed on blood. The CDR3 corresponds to CASSPQFSGRNTEAFF. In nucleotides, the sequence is TGTGCCAGCAGCCCTCAATTCTCGGGCCGCAACACTGAAGCTTTCTTT.